This entry lists 28 T cell receptor beta chains sequenced from one sample in a study of cytomegalovirus exposure and HLA in healthy donors. With 60 Vbeta and 13 Jbeta primers, the PCR was carried out. Profiling relied on immunoSEQ multiplex PCR, and the TCRdb table lists in-frame clones only, not all of them. The sample holds about 140,000 clones, 61% seen once. Sample: PBMCs. The receptors originated from a male donor in good health and CMV-seronegative.

The rearrangement joins TRBV9 to TRBJ2-1, with D unclear. The CDR3 sequence is 11 residues long. In germline, CDR1 is SGDLS, CDR2 YYNGEE. CDR3 DNA sequence: TGTGGGGCACATCGCTACAATGAGCAGTTCTTC. This encodes CGAHRYNEQFF.

The chain carries TRBV7-6 and TRBJ2-1; 12 nucleotides line up with TRBD2. The ends lost 4 bases at V and 10 bases at J; junction bases unmatched: 8. This CDR3 comprises 15 residues. Per germline, CDR1 SGHVS and CDR2 FNYEAQ. The CDR3 DNA reads TGTGCCAGCAGCTCCCTAGCGGGGGGGCCGGGGGAGCAGTTCTTC. Protein: CASSSLAGGPGEQFF.

V gene TRBV7-3 combines with J gene TRBJ2-1; D gene ambiguous. The V gene lost 5 bases and the J gene lost 4 bases, with 15 bases spanning the gap. Germline loops: CDR1 SGHTA, CDR2 FQGTGA. This CDR3 region has 15 residues. CDR3 in DNA: TGTGCCAGCAGCCCGATGGCCCAGGCTTACAATGAGCAGTTCTTC. It yields the protein CASSPMAQAYNEQFF.

This clone was seen a few times. This rearrangement joins TRBV5-8 to TRBJ1-1; 8 bases are shared with TRBD1. The CDR3 sequence is 16 residues long. Germline V gives CDR1 SGHTS, CDR2 YDEGEE. J lost 0 bases, V lost 5 bases, and 9 bases had no gene match. CDR3 nucleotide sequence: TGTGCCAGCAGGAAGCACCGACAGGGGATGAACACTGAAGCTTTCTTT. Protein sequence: CASRKHRQGMNTEAFF.

The chain recombines TRBV15 with TRBJ1-5; the D gene is possibly TRBD1 (5 bases). Deletions cut 5 bases from V and 7 bases from J, with 9 bases between. Germline-derived CDR1 and CDR2 are LNHNV and YYDKDF (reference sequence). The CDR3 is 12 amino acids. DNA for the CDR3: TGTGCCACCAGCGCGGGGGAACAGCCCCAGCATTTT. It codes for CATSAGEQPQHF.

This sequence joins TRBV7-9 and TRBJ2-7, with 8 bases that match TRBD1. The CDR3 contains 15 residues. Trimming removed 5 bases from V and 2 bases from J; junction bases left unmatched: 8. CDR1 and CDR2 from the germline V gene are SEHNR and FQNEAQ (reference sequence). The CDR3 DNA is TGTGCCAGCAGCCAAGGGACAGGAGCACCCTACGAGCAGTACTTC. Encoded protein: CASSQGTGAPYEQYF.

This clone appeared once. The chain recombines TRBV5-4 with TRBJ1-2; 7 nucleotides agree with TRBD1. This CDR3 is built from 15 residues. After removal of 4 bases from V and 8 bases from J, the junction contained 14 bases not matched to a gene. Germline CDR1 SGHNT, CDR2 YYREEE (reference sequence). The CDR3 DNA follows: TGTGCCAGCAGCCCACTAAACAGGGGACAAGGAGGCTACACCTTC. It specifies CASSPLNRGQGGYTF. Variable domain in full (rest from reference TRBV5-4 and TRBJ1-2): ETGVTQSPTHLIKTRGQQVTLRCSSQSGHNTVSWYQQALGQGPQFIFQYYREEENGRGNFPPRFSGLQFPNYSSELNVNALELDDSALYLCASSPLNRGQGGYTFGSGTRLTVV.

The J gene is TRBJ2-7, the V gene TRBV7-9, with D perhaps TRBD1 (5 bases). Germline loops: CDR1 SEHNR, CDR2 FQNEAQ (reference sequence). V was clipped by 5 bases and J by 1 base, with 6 bases between them. The CDR3 has 12 amino acids. The CDR3 region has the DNA TGTGCCAGCAGCGACAGATCCTACGAGCAGTACTTC. This sequence encodes CASSDRSYEQYF.

V usage is TRBV6-5 and J usage is TRBJ1-5; D is unresolved. Germline V gives CDR1 MNHEY, CDR2 SVGAGI. V was shortened by 8 bases and J by 3 bases, with 14 bases between the two germline ends. The CDR3 runs 14 residues. Here the CDR3 DNA reads TGTGCCAGCGCCGCGGGGAGGTCCAATCAGCCCCAGCATTTT. As protein: CASAAGRSNQPQHF.

The chain is built from TRBV11-1 and TRBJ1-1; tentative D call: TRBD1 (5 bases). V dropped 1 base and J dropped 4 bases, with 10 bases sitting between them. This CDR3 comprises 14 residues. Per the germline V gene, CDR1 is SGHAT and CDR2 is FQDESV (reference sequence). The CDR3, as DNA: TGTGCCAGCAGCTTAGGACAGATTAGCACTGAAGCTTTCTTT. Translating gives CASSLGQISTEAFF.

This clone was counted only a few times. The V and J genes are TRBV19 and TRBJ2-1, with D uncertain. Deletions cut 4 bases from V and 5 bases from J, with 9 bases between. The germline V gene has CDR1 LNHDA and CDR2 SQIVND (reference sequence). CDR3 size: 13 residues. CDR3 region: CASSTHNNNEQFF. In DNA form, the CDR3 reads TGTGCCAGTAGTACACATAACAACAATGAGCAGTTCTTC.

The chain uses TRBV15 and TRBJ1-6; D is possibly TRBD1 (6 bases). The CDR3 extends over 14 amino acids. The germline V gene encodes CDR1 LNHNV and CDR2 YYDKDF (reference sequence). V gave up 5 bases and J gave up 7 bases, with 12 bases separating them. The CDR3 sequence: CATSPMGANSPLHF. The CDR3 DNA is TGTGCCACCAGCCCGATGGGGGCAAATTCACCCCTCCACTTT.

This chain links TRBV7-3 with TRBJ2-5, with 7 bases identical to TRBD1. The DNA matches TRBJ2-7 better at its end, which makes the J call doubtful. Germline CDR1 and CDR2: SGHTA and FQGTGA. This CDR3 region has 15 residues. CDR3 nucleotide sequence: TGTGCCAGCAGCCCCGAGACAGGGTCCGCCTCCGAGCAGTACTTC. This translates into CASSPETGSASEQYF.

The chain employs TRBV10-3 and TRBJ2-7; D not resolved. The germline gives CDR1 ENHRY, CDR2 SYGVKD. The CDR3 consists of 14 residues. V lost 1 base, J lost 0 bases, and 7 bases lay in between. The CDR3 protein is CAISEYSTSYEQYF. The CDR3, as DNA: TGTGCCATCAGTGAGTACAGCACCTCCTACGAGCAGTACTTC.

The chain recombines TRBV7-8 with TRBJ2-2; D possibly corresponds to TRBD1 (5 bases). The CDR3 has 12 residues. Germline V CDR1 and CDR2: SGHVS, FQNEAQ. V shed 9 bases and J shed 4 bases, with 9 bases lying between them. The CDR3 DNA is TGTGCCAGATTACAGGCCACCGGGGAGCTGTTTTTT. This sequence encodes CARLQATGELFF.

The V gene is TRBV5-4, the J gene TRBJ2-3; 7 positions match TRBD1. Germline V gene data show CDR1 as SGHNT and CDR2 as YYREEE (reference sequence). V was pared by 2 bases and J by 6 bases, with 9 bases of the junction left unmatched. The CDR3 is 15 residues long. CDR3 sequence reads: CASSFGQAGGDTQYF. CDR3 nucleotides: TGTGCCAGCAGCTTTGGACAGGCCGGTGGGGATACGCAGTATTTT. Complete variable domain (other parts from reference TRBV5-4 and TRBJ2-3): ETGVTQSPTHLIKTRGQQVTLRCSSQSGHNTVSWYQQALGQGPQFIFQYYREEENGRGNFPPRFSGLQFPNYSSELNVNALELDDSALYLCASSFGQAGGDTQYFGPGTRLTVL.

CDR3 nucleotide sequence: TGTGCCAGCAGTTCCGACATGGGTGGAAATTCACCCCTCCACTTT. It yields the protein CASSSDMGGNSPLHF. The chain joins TRBV5-4 to TRBJ1-6; D gene uncertain. Germline V gives CDR1 SGHNT, CDR2 YYREEE (reference sequence). The length of the CDR3 is 15 residues. V was shortened by 5 bases and J by 7 bases, with 16 bases between the two germline ends.

This clone was seen a handful of times. This sequence joins TRBV7-6 and TRBJ2-3; TRBD2 agrees at 9 bases. CDR1 SGHVS and CDR2 FNYEAQ come from the germline V gene. CDR3 size: 15 residues. The V and J ends lost 6 bases and 1 base, in that order; junction bases with no gene match: 5. This CDR3 reads CASRTSGVGTDTQYF. The DNA of the CDR3 is TGTGCCAGCAGGACTAGCGGTGTGGGCACAGATACGCAGTATTTT.

This chain uses TRBV5-1 with TRBJ1-2; possibly TRBD1 for D (6 bases). There are 12 residues in the CDR3. Germline V gene sequence: CDR1 SGHRS, CDR2 YFSETQ. Trimming stripped 9 bases from V and 3 bases from J, with 12 bases between. The CDR3, as DNA: TGCGCCACAAGGGACACTGACTATGGCTACACCTTC. This codes for CATRDTDYGYTF. The full variable domain, completed using reference TRBV5-1 and TRBJ1-2, is KAGVTQTPRYLIKTRGQQVTLSCSPISGHRSVSWYQQTPGQGLQFLFEYFSETQRNKGNFPGRFSGRQFSNSRSEMNVSTLELGDSALYLCATRDTDYGYTFGSGTRLTVV.

J is TRBJ1-3 and V is TRBV7-2; 7 bases align to TRBD1. CDR3 size: 16 residues. The germline V gene encodes CDR1 SGHTA and CDR2 FQGNSA. After removal of 5 bases from V and 0 bases from J, the junction contained 7 bases not matched to a gene. In nucleotides, the CDR3 is TGTGCCAGCAGCGAACAGGGGATACTCTCTGGAAACACCATATATTTT. It codes for CASSEQGILSGNTIYF.

The chain carries TRBV19 and TRBJ1-5; a possible D gene is TRBD1 (6 bases). This CDR3 has 18 residues. CDR1 and CDR2 (germline): LNHDA, SQIVND (reference sequence). Trimming shortened V by 2 bases and J by 1 base, and 18 bases separated the two germline ends. The CDR3 DNA follows: TGTGCCAGTAGTATACCACCCGGGACACATAGGAGCAATCAGCCCCAGCATTTT. It is translated as CASSIPPGTHRSNQPQHF.

The V and J genes are TRBV9 and TRBJ1-6; D uncertain. The CDR3 covers 13 residues. V shed 0 bases and J shed 13 bases, with 11 bases lying between them. Germline V gives CDR1 SGDLS, CDR2 YYNGEE. CDR3 in DNA: TGTGCCAGCAGCGTAGCTAGAAAGGCCCCCCTCCACTTT. As protein: CASSVARKAPLHF.

V and J are TRBV28 and TRBJ1-1; D not resolved. The CDR3 has 14 residues. V lost 5 bases and J lost 11, with 21 bases in between. CDR1 is MDHEN and CDR2 is SYDVKM in the germline V gene. The CDR3 bases are TGTGCCAGCAGTCCCGGGTTCCCCGATGCGAAGGCTTTCTTT. Its translation: CASSPGFPDAKAFF.

The chain couples TRBV29-1 to TRBJ2-1; a possible D gene is TRBD1 (6 bases). The germline V gene has CDR1 SQVTM and CDR2 ANQGSEA. V dropped 3 bases and J dropped 7 bases, with 19 bases sitting between them. This CDR3 contains 15 residues. CDR3 in DNA: TGCAGCGTTGATAGCCGACAGGCCGCCGTTAATGAGCAGTTCTTC. It yields the protein CSVDSRQAAVNEQFF.

This sequence joins TRBV25-1 and TRBJ1-6; 9 bases line up with TRBD1. Losses at the gene ends were 3 bases for V and 5 bases for J; bases not matched to a gene: 2. CDR1 MGHDK and CDR2 SYGVNS come from the germline V gene. The CDR3 runs to 15 residues. The CDR3 sequence: CASSEGQGDNSPLHF. CDR3 coding DNA: TGTGCCAGCAGTGAGGGACAGGGTGATAATTCACCCCTCCACTTT.

Note on this clone: Other nucleotide sequences from this sample produce the same CDR3. V gene TRBV27 combines with J gene TRBJ1-3; the D gene is possibly TRBD1 (6 bases). Trimming stripped 1 base from V and 4 bases from J, with 11 bases between. The CDR3 loop spans 15 amino acids. Germline CDR1 MNHEY, CDR2 SMNVEV (reference sequence). CDR3 loop: CASSLLAGVGNTIYF. The CDR3 DNA reads as TGTGCCAGCAGTTTATTGGCAGGGGTCGGAAACACCATATATTTT.

The J gene is TRBJ2-7, the V gene TRBV29-1, with D possibly TRBD1 on 5 matching bases. The CDR3 sequence is 14 residues long. From germline, CDR1 is SQVTM and CDR2 ANQGSEA. V was clipped by 1 base and J by 4 bases, with 14 bases between them. This CDR3 reads CSVEVAGLGYEQYF. CDR3 nucleotides: TGCAGCGTTGAAGTGGCAGGGCTAGGTTACGAGCAGTACTTC.

This chain uses TRBV5-1 with TRBJ2-7, with 9 bases matching TRBD2. This CDR3 comprises 16 residues. Germline V lookup: CDR1 SGHRS, CDR2 YFSETQ. Trimming at V came to 4 bases and at J to 0 bases, leaving 8 bases not matched to a gene. CDR3 sequence: CASSISSGVSSYEQYF. The CDR3 nucleotides are TGCGCCAGCAGCATCTCTAGCGGGGTAAGCTCCTACGAGCAGTACTTC.